These T cell receptor beta chains were read from a single sample in a study of shared clonotypes between healthy human individuals. This table comes from immunoSEQ multiplex PCR, and its TCRdb copy is limited to in-frame clones, with some not included. The table includes about 1,500,000 clones, roughly 96% detected once. The source material was naive CD4+ T cells sorted from blood. Receptor source: a man aged 25 to 40 in good health. CDR3s include the opening cysteine and the closing phenylalanine or tryptophan. The D gene is left open where the match is weak. Rows may omit the clone size; those that give it use once, few, many or a size class.

V gene	clone size	J gene	D gene	CDR3 protein	CDR3 DNA
TRBV10-1	.	TRBJ1-1	TRBD1	CASRRTGGSEAFF	TGCGCCAGCAGAAGGACAGGGGGTAGTGAAGCTTTCTTT
TRBV10-3	once	TRBJ1-1	TRBD1	CAISGQGAANTEAFF	TGTGCCATCAGTGGACAGGGGGCCGCCAACACTGAAGCTTTCTTT
TRBV29-1	.	TRBJ2-3	.	CSENRGTDTQYF	TGCAGCGAAAACAGGGGCACAGATACGCAGTATTTT
TRBV5-1	.	TRBJ2-1	TRBD2	CASSTGTSGYNEQFF	TGCGCCAGCAGCACCGGGACTAGCGGTTACAATGAGCAGTTCTTC
TRBV19	.	TRBJ2-1	TRBD2	CASSIAGGPGYNEQFF	TGTGCCAGTAGTATAGCGGGAGGGCCGGGTTACAATGAGCAGTTCTTC
TRBV28	.	TRBJ2-5	.	CASSLWGETQYF	TGTGCCAGCAGTTTATGGGGGGAGACCCAGTACTTC
TRBV5-1	.	TRBJ2-1	.	CASRDAEDGEQFF	TGCGCCAGCAGGGATGCGGAGGATGGTGAGCAGTTCTTC
TRBV12-1	.	TRBJ2-6	.	CARGDRLAGGYGANVLTF	TGTGCCAGGGGGGATCGACTAGCGGGAGGTTATGGGGCCAACGTCCTGACTTTC
TRBV6-5	.	TRBJ2-1	.	CASRRVGWSYNEQFF	TGTGCCAGCAGAAGGGTCGGGTGGTCCTACAATGAGCAGTTCTTC
TRBV5-1	.	TRBJ2-1	TRBD2	CASSPTGLAGNLRSNEQFF	TGCGCCAGCAGCCCCACAGGACTAGCGGGAAACCTGAGAAGCAATGAGCAGTTCTTC
TRBV7-2	.	TRBJ2-7	TRBD1	CASSWGTGTVTYEQYF	TGTGCCAGCAGCTGGGGGACAGGGACAGTCACCTACGAGCAGTACTTC
TRBV20-1	.	TRBJ2-7	.	CSARDSREQYF	TGCAGTGCTAGAGATTCTCGCGAGCAGTACTTC
TRBV5-1	few	TRBJ2-7	TRBD1	CASSPLTGNYEQYF	TGCGCCAGCAGCCCGCTGACAGGGAATTACGAGCAGTACTTC
TRBV7-2	once	TRBJ2-7	.	CASSWGVPSHAQYF	TGTGCCAGCAGCTGGGGGGTCCCCAGCCACGCGCAGTACTTC
TRBV28	.	TRBJ1-1	.	CASSGWNTEAFF	TGTGCCAGCAGCGGGTGGAACACTGAAGCTTTCTTT
TRBV28	.	TRBJ1-2	TRBD1	CASIKQGWGGYTF	TGTGCCAGCATAAAACAGGGGTGGGGTGGCTACACCTTC
TRBV11-2	.	TRBJ1-2	TRBD1	CASNTLTGRGLNGYTF	TGTGCCAGCAACACGTTAACGGGCAGGGGGCTTAATGGCTACACCTTC
TRBV27	.	TRBJ1-3	.	CASRPGSSGNTIYF	TGTGCCAGCAGACCGGGATCCTCTGGAAACACCATATATTTT
TRBV4-2	.	TRBJ2-7	.	CASSPRGDHSYEQYF	TGTGCCAGCAGCCCCAGAGGGGACCACTCCTACGAGCAGTACTTC
TRBV10-1	.	TRBJ2-2	.	CASSETLVNTGELFF	TGCGCCAGCAGTGAAACCCTCGTTAACACCGGGGAGCTGTTTTTT
TRBV11-3	.	TRBJ2-1	TRBD2	CASSLAKRGYNEQFF	TGTGCCAGCAGCTTAGCCAAGCGGGGATACAATGAGCAGTTCTTC
TRBV5-6	.	TRBJ2-3	TRBD1	CASSFGQGFSSFLADTQYF	TGTGCCAGCAGCTTCGGACAGGGTTTCTCATCTTTTCTCGCAGATACGCAGTATTTT